The T cell receptor (beta chain) described here comes from a study of radiation and T cells in renal cell carcinoma. Background on the study: Nephrectomy followed 15 Gy stereotactic body radiation by 4 weeks. Study-level points and caveats: Top tumor clonotypes rose in blood 2 weeks post-radiation, then contracted.

Here immunoSEQ multiplex PCR was the method, and the copy in TCRdb shows in-frame clones only, minus some. The sample records fewer than 55,000 clones, 80% being singletons. Time point in this sample: blood 2 weeks post-SBRT. As for treatment: 15 Gy SBRT to primary tumor, nephrectomy 4 weeks later. Blood was sampled at baseline, 2 weeks and 4 weeks after SBRT. This renal cell carcinoma was of the clear cell type. V shed 5 bases, J shed 5 bases, and the junction held 9 bases outside the gene matches. The CDR3 loop spans 14 amino acids. Germline-derived CDR1 and CDR2 are SNHLY and FYNNEI. Comment on this clone: Its antigen is as yet unknown.

This sequence was found in a woman aged 70-85 years with renal cell carcinoma. The chain combines TRBV2 with TRBJ2-7; 7 positions match TRBD1. Sequencing used blood, obtained from a patient whose treatment included radiotherapy and nephrectomy. The CDR3 region is CASSNQQGFHEQYF. The CDR3 nucleotides read TGTGCCAGCAGTAACCAACAGGGGTTCCACGAGCAGTACTTC.